This entry is about one T cell receptor beta chain. Its target is unknown. The PCR used 60 Vbeta and 13 Jbeta primers. This table comes from immunoSEQ multiplex PCR, and its TCRdb copy is limited to in-frame clones, with some not included. In the table there are some 130,000 clones, 80% of which are singletons. The record originates from a study of cytomegalovirus exposure and HLA in healthy donors. Regarding the study as a whole: The study labeled 150 to 200 TCR beta chains cytomegalovirus-associated. Later findings reportedly placed an Asian-associated ancestry cluster below the approximately 670-donor mean for N-insertions. Most subjects' HLA-A and HLA-B alleles were reportedly predicted from TCR beta sequences. Within the data, a cluster of highly shared sequence variants was likely a sequencing artifact.

Deletions cut 5 bases from V and 0 bases from J, with 7 bases between. The CDR3 is made up of 13 amino acids. Germline V gene data show CDR1 as LNHNV and CDR2 as YYDKDF (reference sequence). Specimen: PBMCs. This chain links TRBV15 with TRBJ1-1, with D tentatively TRBD1 (6 bases). This TCR was recovered from a male donor in good health and CMV-seronegative. CDR3: CATSGQMNTEAFF. The CDR3 DNA follows: TGTGCCACCAGCGGACAGATGAACACTGAAGCTTTCTTT.